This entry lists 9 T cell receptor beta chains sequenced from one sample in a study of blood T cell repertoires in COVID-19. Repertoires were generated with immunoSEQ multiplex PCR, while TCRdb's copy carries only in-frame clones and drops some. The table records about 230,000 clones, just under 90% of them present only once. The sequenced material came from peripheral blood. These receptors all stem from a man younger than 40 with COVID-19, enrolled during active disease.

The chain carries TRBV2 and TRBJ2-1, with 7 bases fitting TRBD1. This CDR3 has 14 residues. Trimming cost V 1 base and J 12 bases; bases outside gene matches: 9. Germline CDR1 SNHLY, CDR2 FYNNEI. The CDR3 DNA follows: TGTGCCAGCAGTGAAGGAGCCAGGGGGTCGGTGCAGTTCTTC. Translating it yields CASSEGARGSVQFF.

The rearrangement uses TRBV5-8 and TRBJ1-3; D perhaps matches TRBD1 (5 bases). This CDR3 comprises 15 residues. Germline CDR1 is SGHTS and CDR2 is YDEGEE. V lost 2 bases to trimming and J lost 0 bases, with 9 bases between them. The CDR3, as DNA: TGTGCCAGCAGCTTTAGACAGAGCTCTGGAAACACCATATATTTT. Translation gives CASSFRQSSGNTIYF.

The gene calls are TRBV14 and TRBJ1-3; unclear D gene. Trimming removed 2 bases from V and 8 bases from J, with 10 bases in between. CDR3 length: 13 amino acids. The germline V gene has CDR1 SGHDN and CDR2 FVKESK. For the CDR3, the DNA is TGTGCCAGCAGCCAATACGAGGAGGACACCATATATTTT. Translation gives CASSQYEEDTIYF.

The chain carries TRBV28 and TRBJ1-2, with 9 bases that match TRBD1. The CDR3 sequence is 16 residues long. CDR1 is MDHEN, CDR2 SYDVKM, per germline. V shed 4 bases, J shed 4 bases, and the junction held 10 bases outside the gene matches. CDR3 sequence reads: CASSSPGTGMFYGYTF. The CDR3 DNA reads TGTGCCAGCAGTTCACCCGGGACAGGGATGTTCTATGGCTACACCTTC.

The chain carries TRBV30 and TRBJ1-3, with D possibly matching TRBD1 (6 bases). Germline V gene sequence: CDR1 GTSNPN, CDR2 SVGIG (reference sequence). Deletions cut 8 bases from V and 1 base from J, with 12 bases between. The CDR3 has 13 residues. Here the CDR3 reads CAVTGISGNTIYF. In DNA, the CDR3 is TGTGCCGTAACAGGGATTTCTGGAAACACCATATATTTT.

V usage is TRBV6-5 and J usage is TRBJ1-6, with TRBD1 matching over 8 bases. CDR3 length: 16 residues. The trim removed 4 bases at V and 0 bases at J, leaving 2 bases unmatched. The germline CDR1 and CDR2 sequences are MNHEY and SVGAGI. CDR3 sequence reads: CASSWDRSSYNSPLHF. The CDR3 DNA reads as TGTGCCAGCAGTTGGGACAGGAGCTCCTATAATTCACCCCTCCACTTT.

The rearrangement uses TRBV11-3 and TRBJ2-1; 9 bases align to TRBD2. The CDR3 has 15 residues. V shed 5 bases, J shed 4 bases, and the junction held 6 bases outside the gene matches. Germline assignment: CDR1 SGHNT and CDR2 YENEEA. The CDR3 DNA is TGTGCCAGCAGCCGACTAGCGGCATCATACAATGAGCAGTTCTTC. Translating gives CASSRLAASYNEQFF.

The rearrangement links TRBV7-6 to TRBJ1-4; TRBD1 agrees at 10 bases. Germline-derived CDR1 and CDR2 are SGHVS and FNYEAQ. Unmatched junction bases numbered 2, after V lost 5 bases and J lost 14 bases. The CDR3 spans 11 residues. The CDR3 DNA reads TGTGCCAGCAGCCAGGGACAGGGGCTGTTTTTT. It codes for CASSQGQGLFF.

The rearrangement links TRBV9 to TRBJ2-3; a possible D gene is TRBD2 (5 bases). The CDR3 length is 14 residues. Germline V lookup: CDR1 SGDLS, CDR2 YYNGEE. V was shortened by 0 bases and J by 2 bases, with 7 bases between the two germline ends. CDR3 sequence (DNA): TGTGCCAGCAGCGTAGAGCTAGCCACAGATACGCAGTATTTT. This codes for CASSVELATDTQYF.